Detailed here is one TCR beta chain. Its antigen remains unknown. This sample was included in a study of PD-1 blockade in classical Hodgkin lymphoma. TCRdb keeps only in-frame clones here, not all; method: immunoSEQ multiplex PCR. The sample lists fewer than 30,000 clones, approximately 87% occurring once. The CDR3 runs 21 residues. V gave up 0 bases and J gave up 6 bases, with 32 bases separating them. Germline V lookup: CDR1 SGHTA, CDR2 FQGNSA. In every patient, relapse followed autologous stem cell transplantation, while exposure to brentuximab vedotin differed. Overall study findings and caveats: Newly diagnosed patients were reported to start with lower TCR diversity than healthy donors. Exclusion removed patients who began nivolumab under 1 year after ASCT. Underlying causes for the observed repertoire differences were not defined, possibly disease activity or prior therapy.

The gene calls are TRBV7-2 and TRBJ1-2; maybe TRBD1 (6 bases). The source material was peripheral blood mononuclear cells (PBMCs), sampled before the second cycle of nivolumab. This TCR came from a human donor with classical Hodgkin lymphoma. The CDR3 sequence: CASSLAGVWRSGVWEKDGYTF. DNA of the CDR3: TGTGCCAGCAGCTTAGCGGGGGTATGGAGGTCAGGGGTATGGGAAAAGGATGGCTACACCTTC.